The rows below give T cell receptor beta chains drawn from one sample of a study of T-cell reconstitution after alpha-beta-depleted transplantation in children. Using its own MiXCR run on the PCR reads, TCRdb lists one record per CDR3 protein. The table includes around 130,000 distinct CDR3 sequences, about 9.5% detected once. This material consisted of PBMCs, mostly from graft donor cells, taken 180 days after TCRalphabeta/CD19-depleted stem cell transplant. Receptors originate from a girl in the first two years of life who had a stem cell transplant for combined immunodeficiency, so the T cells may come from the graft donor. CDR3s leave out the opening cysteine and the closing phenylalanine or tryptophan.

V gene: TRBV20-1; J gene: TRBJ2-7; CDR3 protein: SAPTYRGTYEQY
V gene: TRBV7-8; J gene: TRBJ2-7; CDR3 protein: ASSRTPYEQY
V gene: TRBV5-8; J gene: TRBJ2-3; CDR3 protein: ASSLDQSFTDTQY
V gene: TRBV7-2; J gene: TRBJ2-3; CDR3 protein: ASSFLSGPPDTQY
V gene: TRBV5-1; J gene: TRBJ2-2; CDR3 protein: ASSTTGGMAGELF
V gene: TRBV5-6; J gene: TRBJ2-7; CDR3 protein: ASSLPGLGLSYEQY
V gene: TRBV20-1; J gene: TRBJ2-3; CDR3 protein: SAESGRANTDTQY
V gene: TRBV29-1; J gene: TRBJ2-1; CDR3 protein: SVDAGRGYNEQF
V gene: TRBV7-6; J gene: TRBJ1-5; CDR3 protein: ASSLGRGNNQPQH
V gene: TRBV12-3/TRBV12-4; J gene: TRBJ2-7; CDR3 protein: ASSLRSGASSYEQY
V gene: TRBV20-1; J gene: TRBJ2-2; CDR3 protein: SARPPRDYPNTGELF
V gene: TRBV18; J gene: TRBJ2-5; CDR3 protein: ASSPPGAAQETQY
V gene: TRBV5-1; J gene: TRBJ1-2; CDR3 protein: ASSRRDRGSYGYT
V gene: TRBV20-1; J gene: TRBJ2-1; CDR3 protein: SARGDTRGLAGYNEQF
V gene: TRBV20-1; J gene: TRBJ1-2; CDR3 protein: SARGTGLANYGYT
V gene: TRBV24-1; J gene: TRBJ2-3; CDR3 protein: ATSPSRGGQY
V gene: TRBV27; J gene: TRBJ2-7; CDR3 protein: ASSLSRSYAGRLSYEQY
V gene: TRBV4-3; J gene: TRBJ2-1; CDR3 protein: ASSQDDRSSYNEQF
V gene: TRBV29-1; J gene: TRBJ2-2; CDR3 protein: SVRGRGGVNTGELF
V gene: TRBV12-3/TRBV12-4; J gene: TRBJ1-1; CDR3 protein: ASRGQVDTEAF
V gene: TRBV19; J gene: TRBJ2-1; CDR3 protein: ASSSTRGYDNEQF
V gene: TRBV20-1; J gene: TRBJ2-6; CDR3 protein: SARDGTQGGLSGANVLT
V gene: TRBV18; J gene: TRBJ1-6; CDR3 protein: ASSPLQVDSPLH
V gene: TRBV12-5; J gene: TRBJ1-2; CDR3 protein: ASGSEGQDYGYT
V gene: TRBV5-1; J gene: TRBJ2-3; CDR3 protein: ASSPGQFTDTQY
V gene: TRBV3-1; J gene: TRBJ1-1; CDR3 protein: ASSQERPAVAEAF
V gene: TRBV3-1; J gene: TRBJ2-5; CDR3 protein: ASSHDRGGRETQY
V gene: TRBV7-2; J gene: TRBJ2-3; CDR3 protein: ASSFSGGAPRVDTQY
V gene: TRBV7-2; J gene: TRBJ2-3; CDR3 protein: ASSLRGLETDTQY
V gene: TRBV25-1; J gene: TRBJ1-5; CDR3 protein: ASSPDRAWDQPQH
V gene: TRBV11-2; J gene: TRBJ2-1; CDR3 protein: ASSLVGRLAGGPYNEQF
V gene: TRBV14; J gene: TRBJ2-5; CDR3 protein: ASSQEVSWTGLQETQY
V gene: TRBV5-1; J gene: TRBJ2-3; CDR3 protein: ASSPMGGEVDTQY
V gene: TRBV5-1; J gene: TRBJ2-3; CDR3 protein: ASSFGLPNTDTQY
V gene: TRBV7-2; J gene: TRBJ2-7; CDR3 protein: ASSLASGGPYEQY
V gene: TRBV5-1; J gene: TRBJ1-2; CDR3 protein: ASSLERGTKSFNYGYT
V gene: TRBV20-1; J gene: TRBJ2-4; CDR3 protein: SARDGLESKNIQY
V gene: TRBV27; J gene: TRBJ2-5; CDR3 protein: ASSSRQVQETQY
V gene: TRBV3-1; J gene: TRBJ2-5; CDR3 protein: ASSRDHLWSTQY
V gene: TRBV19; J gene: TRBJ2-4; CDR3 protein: ASSGTGGAKNIQY
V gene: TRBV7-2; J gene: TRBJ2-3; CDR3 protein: ASRGGTGGRDTQY
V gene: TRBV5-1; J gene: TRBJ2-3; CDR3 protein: ASIRGWGSTDTQY
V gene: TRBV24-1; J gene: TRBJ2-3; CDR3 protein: ATSDLGTGPTSTDTQY
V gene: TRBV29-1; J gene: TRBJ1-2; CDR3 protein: SVDPDSHYGYT
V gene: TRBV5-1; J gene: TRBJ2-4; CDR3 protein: ASSSGEGFDIQY
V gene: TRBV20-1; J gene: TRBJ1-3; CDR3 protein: CASRRYSGNTIY
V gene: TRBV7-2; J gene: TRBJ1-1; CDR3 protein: ASSPRQGRSEAF
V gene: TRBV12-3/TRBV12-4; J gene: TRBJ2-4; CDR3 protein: AISRHRDGENIQY
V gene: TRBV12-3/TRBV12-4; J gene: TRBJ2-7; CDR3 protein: ASSLRPLGGNEQY
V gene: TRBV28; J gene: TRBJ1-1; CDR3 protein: ASSFQEYWGTEAF
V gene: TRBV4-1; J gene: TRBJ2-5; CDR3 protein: ASSQALGQMGETQY
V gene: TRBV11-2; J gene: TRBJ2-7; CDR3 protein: ASSQRGGATTYEQY
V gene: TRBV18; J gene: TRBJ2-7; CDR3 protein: ASSPPVSGPYEQY
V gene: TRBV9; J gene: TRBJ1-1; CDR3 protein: ASSGWDGSEAF
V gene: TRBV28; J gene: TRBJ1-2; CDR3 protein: ASSLINYGYT